The text below deals with one T cell receptor beta chain. The study enrolled healthy HIV-negative adults without recent acute infections or vaccinations as donors. Germline V gene lookup returns CDR1 LNHDA and CDR2 SQIVND (reference sequence). Trimming left V 4 bases short and J 1 base short, with 5 bases between. This CDR3 comprises 12 residues. These data belong to a study of shared clonotypes between healthy human individuals. The input for sorted-subset replicate PCRs was 200 ng DNA, tens of thousands of T cell genomes. The data were produced by immunoSEQ multiplex PCR, yet TCRdb's version contains in-frame clones alone and is incomplete. The table lists hundreds of thousands of clones, 74% of them singletons.

Sequenced: memory CD4+ T cells sorted from blood. As for subset: CD45RA-negative fraction. This chain connects TRBV19 to TRBJ2-7; D call uncertain. The clonotype originates from a woman aged 25 to 39 in good health. This CDR3 is CASSSRSYEQYF. DNA of the CDR3: TGTGCCAGTAGTAGCCGGTCCTACGAGCAGTACTTC.